Below, one T cell receptor beta chain is given with its context. Its specificity is unknown. The data are from a study of T cell responses to AZD1222 COVID-19 vaccine. General study points: Vaccine-associated CD4 TCRs ranged over spike, dominating at 160-218 and 743-854.

This CDR3 region has 12 residues. Trimming left V 5 bases short and J 4 bases short, with 8 bases between. The germline CDR1 and CDR2 sequences are MDHEN and SYDVKM. The assay was immunoSEQ multiplex PCR, and TCRdb's table has in-frame clones only and misses some. The sample includes approximately 97,000 clones, roughly nine tenths of them seen just once. Sequencing used peripheral blood, obtained on day 0 of AZD1222 vaccination. The chain is built from TRBV28 and TRBJ1-2; D ambiguous. The origin of this receptor is an adult in good health. The CDR3 nucleotides read TGTGCCAGCAGTCCCGGATTCTATGGCTACACCTTC. Protein product: CASSPGFYGYTF.